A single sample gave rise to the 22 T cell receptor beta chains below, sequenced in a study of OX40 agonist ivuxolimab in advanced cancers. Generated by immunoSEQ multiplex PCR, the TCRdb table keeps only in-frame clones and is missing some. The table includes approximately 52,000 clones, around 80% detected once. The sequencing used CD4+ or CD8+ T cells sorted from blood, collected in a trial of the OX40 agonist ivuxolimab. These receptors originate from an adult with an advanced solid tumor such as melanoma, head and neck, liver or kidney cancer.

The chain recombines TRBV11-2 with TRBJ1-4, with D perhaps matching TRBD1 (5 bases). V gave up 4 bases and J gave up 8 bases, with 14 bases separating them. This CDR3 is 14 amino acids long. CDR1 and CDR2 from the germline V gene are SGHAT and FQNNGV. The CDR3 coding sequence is TGTGCCAGCAGCTCCCTGGGGGTGGGGGAAAAACTGTTTTTT. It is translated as CASSSLGVGEKLFF. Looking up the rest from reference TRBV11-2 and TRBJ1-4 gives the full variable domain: EAGVAQSPRYKIIEKRQSVAFWCNPISGHATLYWYQQILGQGPKLLIQFQNNGVVDDSQLPKDRFSAERLKGVDSTLKIQPAKLEDSAVYLCASSSLGVGEKLFFGSGTQLSVL.

The CDR3 region is CAWTPLRGASYEQYF. For the CDR3, the DNA is TGTGCCTGGACCCCATTGCGGGGGGCCAGCTACGAGCAGTACTTC. The J gene is TRBJ2-7, the V gene TRBV30; 8 bases fit TRBD2. The CDR3 consists of 15 residues. V was clipped by 4 bases and J by 3 bases; unmatched bases: 11. Germline V CDR1 and CDR2: GTSNPN, SVGIG (reference sequence).

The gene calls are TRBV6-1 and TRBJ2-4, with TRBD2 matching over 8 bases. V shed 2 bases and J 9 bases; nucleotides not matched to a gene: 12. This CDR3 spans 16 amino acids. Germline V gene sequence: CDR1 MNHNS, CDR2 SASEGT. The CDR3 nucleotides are TGTGCCAGCAGTGAAACTGATTTTAGGGCGGGAGGCATTCAGTACTTC. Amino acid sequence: CASSETDFRAGGIQYF.

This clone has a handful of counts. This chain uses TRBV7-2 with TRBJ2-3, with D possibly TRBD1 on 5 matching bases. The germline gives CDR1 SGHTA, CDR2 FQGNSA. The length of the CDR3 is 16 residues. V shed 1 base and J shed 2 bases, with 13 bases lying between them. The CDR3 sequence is CASSLENRGITDTQYF. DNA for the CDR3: TGTGCCAGCAGCTTAGAAAATAGGGGTATCACAGATACGCAGTATTTT. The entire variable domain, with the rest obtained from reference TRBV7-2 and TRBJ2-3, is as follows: GAGVSQSPSNKVTEKGKDVELRCDPISGHTALYWYRQSLGQGLEFLIYFQGNSAPDKSGLPSDRFSAERTGGSVSTLTIQRTQQEDSAVYLCASSLENRGITDTQYFGPGTRLTVL.

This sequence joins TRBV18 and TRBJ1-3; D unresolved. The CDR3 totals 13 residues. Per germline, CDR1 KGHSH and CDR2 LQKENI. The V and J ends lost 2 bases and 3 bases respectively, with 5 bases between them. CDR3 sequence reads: CASSPGDGNTIYF. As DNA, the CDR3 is TGTGCCAGCTCACCAGGGGATGGAAACACCATATATTTT.

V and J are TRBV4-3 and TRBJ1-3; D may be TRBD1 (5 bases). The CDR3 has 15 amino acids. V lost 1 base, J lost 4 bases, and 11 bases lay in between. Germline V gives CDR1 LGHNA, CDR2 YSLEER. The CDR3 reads CASSQAAGPGNTIYF. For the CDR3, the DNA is TGCGCCAGCAGCCAAGCCGCGGGGCCCGGAAACACCATATATTTT.

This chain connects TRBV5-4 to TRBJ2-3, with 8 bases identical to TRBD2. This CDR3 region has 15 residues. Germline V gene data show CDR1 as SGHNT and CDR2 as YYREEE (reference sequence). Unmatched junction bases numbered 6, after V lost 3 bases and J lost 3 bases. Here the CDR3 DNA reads TGTGCCAGCAGCTCCGGGGGGGCCGGAACAGATACGCAGTATTTT. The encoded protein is CASSSGGAGTDTQYF.

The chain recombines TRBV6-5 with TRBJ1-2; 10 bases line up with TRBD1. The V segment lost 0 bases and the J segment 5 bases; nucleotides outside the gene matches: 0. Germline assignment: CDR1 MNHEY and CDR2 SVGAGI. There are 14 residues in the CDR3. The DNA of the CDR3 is TGTGCCAGCAGTTACTCGGGACAGGGGTATGGCTACACCTTC. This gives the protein CASSYSGQGYGYTF.

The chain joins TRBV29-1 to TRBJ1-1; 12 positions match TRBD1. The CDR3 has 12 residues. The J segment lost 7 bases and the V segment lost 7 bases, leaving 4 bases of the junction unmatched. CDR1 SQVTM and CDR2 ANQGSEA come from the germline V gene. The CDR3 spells CSGGQGANEAFF. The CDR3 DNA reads TGCAGCGGGGGACAGGGGGCAAATGAAGCTTTCTTT.

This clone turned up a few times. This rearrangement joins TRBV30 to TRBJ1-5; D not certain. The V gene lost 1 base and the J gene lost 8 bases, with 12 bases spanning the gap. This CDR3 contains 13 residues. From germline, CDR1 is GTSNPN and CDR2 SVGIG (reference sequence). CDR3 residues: CAWSARVTEPQHF. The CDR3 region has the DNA TGTGCCTGGAGTGCAAGGGTTACCGAGCCCCAGCATTTT.

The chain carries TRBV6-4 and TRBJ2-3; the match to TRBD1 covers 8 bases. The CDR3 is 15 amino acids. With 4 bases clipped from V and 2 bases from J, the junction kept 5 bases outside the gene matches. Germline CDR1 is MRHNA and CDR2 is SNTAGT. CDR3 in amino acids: CASSVTGDPTDTQYF. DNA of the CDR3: TGTGCCAGCAGTGTGACAGGGGATCCCACAGATACGCAGTATTTT.

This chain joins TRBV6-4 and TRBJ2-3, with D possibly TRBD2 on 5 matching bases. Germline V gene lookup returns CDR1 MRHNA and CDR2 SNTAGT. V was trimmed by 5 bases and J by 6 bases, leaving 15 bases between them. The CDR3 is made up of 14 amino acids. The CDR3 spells CASSPTRSSDTQYF. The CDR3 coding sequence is TGTGCCAGCAGTCCTACTAGATCCTCGGATACGCAGTATTTT.

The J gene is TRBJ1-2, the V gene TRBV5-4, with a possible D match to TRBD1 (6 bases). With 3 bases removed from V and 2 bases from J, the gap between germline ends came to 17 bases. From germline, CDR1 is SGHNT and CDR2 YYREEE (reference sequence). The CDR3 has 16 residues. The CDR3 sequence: CASSSQKKDRNYGYTF. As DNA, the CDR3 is TGTGCCAGCAGCTCTCAAAAAAAAGACAGGAACTATGGCTACACCTTC.

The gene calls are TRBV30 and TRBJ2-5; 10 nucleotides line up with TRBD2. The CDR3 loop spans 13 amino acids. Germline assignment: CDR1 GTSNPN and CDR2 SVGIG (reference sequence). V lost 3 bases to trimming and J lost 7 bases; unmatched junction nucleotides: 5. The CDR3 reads CAWSSGGAGTQYF. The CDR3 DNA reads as TGTGCCTGGAGCAGCGGGGGGGCCGGGACCCAGTACTTC.

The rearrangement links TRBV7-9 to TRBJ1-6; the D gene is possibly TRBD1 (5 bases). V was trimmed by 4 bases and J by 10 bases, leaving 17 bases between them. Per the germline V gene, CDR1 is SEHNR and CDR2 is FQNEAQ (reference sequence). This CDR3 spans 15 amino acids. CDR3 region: CASSSRKGIQSPLHF. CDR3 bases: TGTGCCAGCAGCTCCCGGAAGGGGATACAATCACCCCTCCACTTT. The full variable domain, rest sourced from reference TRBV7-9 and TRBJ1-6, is DTGVSQNPRHKITKRGQNVTFRCDPISEHNRLYWYRQTLGQGPEFLTYFQNEAQLEKSRLLSDRFSAERPKGSFSTLEIQRTEQGDSAMYLCASSSRKGIQSPLHFGNGTRLTVT.

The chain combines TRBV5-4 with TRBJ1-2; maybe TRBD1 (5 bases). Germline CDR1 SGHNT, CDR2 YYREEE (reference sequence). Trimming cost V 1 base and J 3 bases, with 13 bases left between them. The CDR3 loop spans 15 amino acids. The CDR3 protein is CASSLLSGPHYGYTF. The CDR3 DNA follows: TGTGCCAGCAGCTTGCTGTCAGGGCCCCACTATGGCTACACCTTC.

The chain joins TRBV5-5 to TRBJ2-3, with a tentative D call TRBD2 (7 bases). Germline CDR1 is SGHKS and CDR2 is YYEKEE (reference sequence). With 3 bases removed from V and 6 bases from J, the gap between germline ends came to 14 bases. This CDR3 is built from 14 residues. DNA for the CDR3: TGTGCCAGCAGCTCGCAAGGGAGGGGGGATACGCAGTATTTT. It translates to CASSSQGRGDTQYF.

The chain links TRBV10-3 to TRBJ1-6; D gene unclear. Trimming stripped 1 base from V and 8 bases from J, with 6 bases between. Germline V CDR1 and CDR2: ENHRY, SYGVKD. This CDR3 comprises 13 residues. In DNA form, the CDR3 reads TGTGCCATCAGTGAGTTGGGGTATTCACCCCTCCACTTT. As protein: CAISELGYSPLHF.

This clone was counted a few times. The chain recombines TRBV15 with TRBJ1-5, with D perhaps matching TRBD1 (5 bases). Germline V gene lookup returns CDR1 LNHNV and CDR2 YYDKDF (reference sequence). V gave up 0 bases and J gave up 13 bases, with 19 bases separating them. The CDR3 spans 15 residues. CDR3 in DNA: TGTGCCACCAGCAGAGAGAAAATCGGGGCCTGGGGACAGCATTTT. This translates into CATSREKIGAWGQHF.

The CDR3 DNA follows: TGTGCCAGCAGTGATTACAAGTACTATGGCTACACCTTC. This encodes CASSDYKYYGYTF. V gene TRBV6-1 combines with J gene TRBJ1-2; D gene unclear. V dropped 3 bases and J dropped 3 bases, with 8 bases sitting between them. The CDR3 sequence is 13 residues long. Germline lookup yields CDR1 MNHNS and CDR2 SASEGT.

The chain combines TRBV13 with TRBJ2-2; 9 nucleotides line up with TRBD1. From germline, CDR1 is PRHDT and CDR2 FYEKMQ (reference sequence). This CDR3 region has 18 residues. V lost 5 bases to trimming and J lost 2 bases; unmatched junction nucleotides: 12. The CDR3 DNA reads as TGTGCCAGCAGCCGACGCTGGGGACAGGGATCAAACACCGGGGAGCTGTTTTTT. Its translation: CASSRRWGQGSNTGELFF.

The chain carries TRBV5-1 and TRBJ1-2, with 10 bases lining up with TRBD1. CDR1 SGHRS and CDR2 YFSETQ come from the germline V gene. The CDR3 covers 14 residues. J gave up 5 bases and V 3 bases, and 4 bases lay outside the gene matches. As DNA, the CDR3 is TGCGCCAGCAGCTCCCCGGGACAGGGGTATGGCTACACCTTC. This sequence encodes CASSSPGQGYGYTF.